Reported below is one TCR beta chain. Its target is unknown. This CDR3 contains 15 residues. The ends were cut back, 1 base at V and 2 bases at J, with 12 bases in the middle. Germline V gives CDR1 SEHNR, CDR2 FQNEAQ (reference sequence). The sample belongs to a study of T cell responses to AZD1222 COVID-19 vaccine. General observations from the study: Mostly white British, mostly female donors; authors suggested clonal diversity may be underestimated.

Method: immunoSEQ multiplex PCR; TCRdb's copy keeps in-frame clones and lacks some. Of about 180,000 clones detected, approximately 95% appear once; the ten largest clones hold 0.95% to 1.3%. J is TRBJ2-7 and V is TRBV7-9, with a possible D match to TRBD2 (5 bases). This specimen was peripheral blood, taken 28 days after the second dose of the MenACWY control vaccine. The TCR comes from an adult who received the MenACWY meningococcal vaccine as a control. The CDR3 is CASSLGADLAYEQYF. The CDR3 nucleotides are TGTGCCAGCAGCTTAGGGGCGGACTTAGCCTACGAGCAGTACTTC.